This T cell receptor (beta chain) was captured by sequencing in a study of blood T cell repertoires in COVID-19. TCRdb's table, derived via immunoSEQ multiplex PCR, lists solely in-frame clones and lacks some. Of 400,000 or so clones in the sample, around 90% were seen once. Seattle patient enrollment occurred during active infection, with longitudinal follow-up thereafter. CDR3 length equals 13 residues. V was clipped by 5 bases and J by 3 bases, with 10 bases between them. The material sequenced was peripheral blood. The chain combines TRBV12-3 or TRBV12-4 with TRBJ1-1, with D hard to call. This TCR came from a man aged 18 to 29 with COVID-19, enrolled during active disease. This CDR3 reads CASSTGPYTEAFF. In DNA, the CDR3 is TGTGCCAGCAGTACCGGTCCCTACACTGAAGCTTTCTTT.